These 10 T cell receptor beta chains share one sample of origin, sequenced in a study of Ad26.COV2.S vaccination and SARS-CoV-2 variants. Clones were read by immunoSEQ multiplex PCR, and TCRdb kept only the in-frame ones, dropping some. The sample has some 340,000 clones, around 85% seen once. Treatment in this sample: 19 received Ad26.COV2.S at low or high dose, single or two shots; a few received placebo; per-sample allocation not given. Vaccine and placebo recipients were sampled on day 63 after the first injection. Sequenced here: peripheral blood, sampled in a trial of Ad26.COV2.S vaccine versus placebo. The origin of the receptors is a person aged 18-65 years who received the Ad26.COV2.S COVID-19 vaccine or a placebo.

J is TRBJ2-7 and V is TRBV5-6; 12 bases are a match to TRBD2. The CDR3 totals 17 residues. Germline V gene sequence: CDR1 SGHDT, CDR2 YYEEEE. V shed 4 bases and J 3 bases; nucleotides not matched to a gene: 11. The DNA for the CDR3 is TGTGCCAGCAGCCTCCTCCCTAGCGGGGGGGCCGTCTACGAGCAGTACTTC. It translates to CASSLLPSGGAVYEQYF.

This sequence joins TRBV19 and TRBJ1-1; the D gene is possibly TRBD1 (6 bases). The CDR3 contains 15 residues. Trimming pared 1 base from V and 1 base from J, leaving 10 bases between. Germline lookup yields CDR1 LNHDA and CDR2 SQIVND (reference sequence). The CDR3 reads CASSIGLGGNTEAFF. CDR3 coding DNA: TGTGCCAGTAGTATAGGACTAGGGGGGAACACTGAAGCTTTCTTT.

The chain employs TRBV6-5 and TRBJ1-5, with TRBD1 matching 10 bases. This CDR3 contains 15 residues. Germline V gene sequence: CDR1 MNHEY, CDR2 SVGAGI. The V and J ends lost 5 bases and 6 bases, in that order; junction bases with no gene match: 7. CDR3 sequence (DNA): TGTGCCAGCAGTCCGACAGGGGGCGCGGGTCAGCCCCAGCATTTT. It translates to CASSPTGGAGQPQHF.

The table lists this clone with a few counts. The chain combines TRBV7-9 with TRBJ1-2, with TRBD1 as a possible D gene (5 bases). The CDR3 has 13 residues. Germline V CDR1 and CDR2: SEHNR, FQNEAQ (reference sequence). With 4 bases removed from V and 4 bases from J, the gap between germline ends came to 10 bases. The CDR3 sequence: CASSSPGPYGYTF. CDR3 bases: TGTGCCAGCAGCTCGCCGGGACCCTATGGCTACACCTTC. Full variable domain (missing parts from reference TRBV7-9 and TRBJ1-2): DTGVSQNPRHKITKRGQNVTFRCDPISEHNRLYWYRQTLGQGPEFLTYFQNEAQLEKSRLLSDRFSAERPKGSFSTLEIQRTEQGDSAMYLCASSSPGPYGYTFGSGTRLTVV.

The chain employs TRBV7-8 and TRBJ1-2; 7 positions agree with TRBD1. The V gene's germline CDR1 is SGHVS and CDR2 FQNEAQ. CDR3 length: 16 residues. Germline trimming cut 4 bases from V and 7 bases from J; bases unmatched to any gene: 15. Here the CDR3 DNA reads TGTGCCAGCAGCTCAGTCCGGGACAGCTTCTGGGTTGGCTACACCTTC. It is translated as CASSSVRDSFWVGYTF.

As for this clone: The sample has other DNA sequences that encode this CDR3 too. The rearrangement joins TRBV19 to TRBJ2-2, with 9 bases fitting TRBD1. Germline V lookup: CDR1 LNHDA, CDR2 SQIVND (reference sequence). The CDR3 extends over 14 amino acids. J lost 6 bases, V lost 5 bases, and 4 bases had no gene match. DNA of the CDR3: TGTGCCAGTAGTCGCACAGGGGGCTCCGGGGAGCTGTTTTTT. This sequence encodes CASSRTGGSGELFF.

This clone was found once. J is TRBJ2-2 and V is TRBV5-4, with TRBD2 identical over 8 bases. CDR1 SGHNT and CDR2 YYREEE come from the germline V gene (reference sequence). This CDR3 is 16 amino acids long. The V gene end was trimmed by 4 bases and the J gene end by 0 bases; junction bases not matched to a gene: 5. CDR3 sequence (DNA): TGTGCCAGCAGCCCTCGGGGGGGGTCGAACACCGGGGAGCTGTTTTTT. This gives the protein CASSPRGGSNTGELFF.

The chain carries TRBV5-4 and TRBJ1-4, with D perhaps matching TRBD1 (6 bases). The CDR3 consists of 15 residues. Germline CDR1 is SGHNT and CDR2 is YYREEE (reference sequence). The V end was cut by 4 bases, the J end by 7 bases, with 17 bases between. The CDR3 loop is CASSVRGGRFEKLFF. CDR3 nucleotides: TGTGCCAGCAGCGTACGCGGGGGGCGATTTGAAAAACTGTTTTTT.

This clone has a single count. The chain links TRBV7-2 to TRBJ1-1; the match to TRBD1 covers 9 bases. The CDR3 is 14 residues long. V lost 5 bases and J lost 6; bases outside the gene matches: 7. Germline CDR1 is SGHTA and CDR2 is FQGNSA. This CDR3 is CASSPTDRGAEAFF. CDR3 bases: TGTGCCAGCAGCCCCACAGACAGGGGGGCTGAAGCTTTCTTT.

This chain's CDR3 is CASSPLSFGVGGTDTQYF. DNA for the CDR3: TGTGCCAGCAGCCCGCTCTCTTTCGGGGTTGGTGGTACAGATACGCAGTATTTT. V usage is TRBV5-6 and J usage is TRBJ2-3, with D possibly matching TRBD2 (5 bases). The germline V and J ends were trimmed by 4 bases and 3 bases, with 24 bases remaining between them. Germline assignment: CDR1 SGHDT and CDR2 YYEEEE. The CDR3 is 18 amino acids.